This passage covers 3 T cell receptor beta chains from one sample sequenced in a study of blood T cell repertoires in COVID-19. TCRdb keeps only in-frame clones here, not all; method: immunoSEQ multiplex PCR. The sample has hundreds of thousands of clones, roughly 88% seen once; the top ten hold around 2%. Sequenced: PBMCs or T cells enriched from blood (not recorded which). These receptors all stem from a woman in her 50s who had recovered from COVID-19.

This sequence joins TRBV7-9 and TRBJ1-1; D ambiguous. The CDR3 is made up of 13 amino acids. The germline V gene encodes CDR1 SEHNR and CDR2 FQNEAQ (reference sequence). V lost 1 base and J lost 2, with 5 bases in between. The CDR3, as DNA: TGTGCCAGCAGCTTAGTGGCCAACACTGAAGCTTTCTTT. Protein product: CASSLVANTEAFF.

CDR3: CASSSGQGNTEAFF. Here the CDR3 DNA reads TGTGCCAGCTCATCGGGACAGGGGAACACTGAAGCTTTCTTT. The chain uses TRBV18 and TRBJ1-1, with 9 bases matching TRBD1. The V gene end was trimmed by 5 bases and the J gene end by 1 base; junction bases not matched to a gene: 2. The V gene's germline CDR1 is KGHSH and CDR2 LQKENI. The CDR3 covers 14 residues.

V and J are TRBV15 and TRBJ1-4; no reliable D call. The CDR3 length is 15 residues. Germline-derived CDR1 and CDR2 are LNHNV and YYDKDF (reference sequence). The V and J ends lost 5 bases and 0 bases respectively, with 10 bases between them. CDR3 sequence reads: CATSGSGATNEKLFF. The CDR3 DNA follows: TGTGCCACCAGCGGTTCCGGAGCAACTAATGAAAAACTGTTTTTT.